This T cell receptor (beta chain) was observed in a study of CD8 T cells in Susac syndrome (dated by TCRdb to between 2018 and 2021). Describing the broader study: The study used repertoire sequencing to test whether antigen drove CD8+ T cell activation and differentiation in Susac syndrome. The study compared CD8+ T cell repertoire clonality among about a dozen healthy donors, 14 Susac syndrome patients and approximately 16 multiple sclerosis patients.

In regard to this clonotype: Its antigen is currently not known. Per-nucleotide qualities are absent, and no much larger clonotype sits a single base away.

Counted from cysteine to phenylalanine, this CDR3 has 14 amino acids. CDR3 DNA only is kept here, 42 bases in frame from base 1. Per the germline V gene (reference sequence), LNHDA is the CDR1 and SQIVND is the CDR2. The germline V end is reduced by 6 bases and the J end by 4 bases; junction bases left unmatched: 8. Peripheral blood CD8+ and CD4+ T cells from healthy donors, Susac syndrome patients and multiple sclerosis patients were profiled using high-throughput TCR beta sequencing. Multiple sclerosis controls were treatment-naive patients with stable or active relapsing-remitting disease fulfilling revised McDonald criteria. Bulk CD8+ and CD4+ T cells were purified by magnetic negative isolation, whereas CD8+ TEMRA cells were enriched by FACS. Blood was collected in EDTA tubes and processed within 24 hours, with PBMCs isolated through density gradient centrifugation. PBMCs intended for TCR sequencing were frozen in liquid nitrogen and were later thawed in a 37 degrees C water bath. A purity of at least 90% was achieved for sorted or isolated CD4+, CD8+ and CD8+ TEMRA cells.

RNA was extracted with the RNeasy kit and 0.5 to 1 ug was reverse transcribed using random hexamers. The immunoSEQ multiplex PCR assay, which covers 54 Vbeta and 13 Jbeta segments, was used to amplify TCR beta CDR3 regions. To correct PCR amplification bias, a synthetic template baseline was used for both primer optimization and computational correction. Turning to the authors' computational methods: Reads were annotated to V, D and J genes according to IMGT and were analyzed with immunoSEQ Analyzer, with only productive sequences retained. To calculate clonality, Shannon entropy was normalized by log2 of the number of productive unique sequences and then subtracted from one. For each patient and control, public and private clones were evaluated among the 100 most prevalent clones. A clone was defined as Susac-specific if it was absent from the healthy and MS cohorts, from over a thousand published viral clones and from other ImmuneACCESS disease sequences. TCRdb handled the public reads itself, with Q25 trimming in fastp and clone calling in MiXCR, and kept productive beta chains. Entries are consolidated by CDR3 protein sequence, retaining the most common genes and DNA. TCRdb assigned the V and J calls; the authors' analysis was not used. The sample records around 130,000 distinct CDR3 sequences, about 90% of which are singletons. Approximately 0.24% of the sample comes from the top ten.

What the authors observed across the whole study: The number of individuals in the TCR sequencing and HLA analysis was acknowledged as relatively small.

The rearranged chain carries TRBV19 and TRBJ1-2, with 7 bases aligning to TRBD1. Sequenced: CD8+ T cells from PBMCs. This sequence originates from a human donor with multiple sclerosis. The CDR3 in this case is CASSLSGTAYGYTF. The bases are TGTGCCAGTAGCCTATCCGGGACAGCCTATGGCTACACCTTC.